Listed here are 15 T cell receptor beta chains from one sample, sequenced in a study of vaccination and CD4 T cells after COVID-19. Once obtained from cultured CD4+ T cells, the DNA was sequenced using the Oncomine TCR Beta short-read assay. MiXCR, applied by TCRdb to the PCR reads, yields one record per CDR3 protein. Found here are approximately 14,000 distinct CDR3 sequences, nearly 75% of them singletons; the top ten hold roughly 15%. The treatment here: roughly 10-day PBMC culture with coronavirus spike peptide pools or control peptides (ViraFEST assay). These receptors' targets are unknown. Sequenced sample: CD4+ T cells from blood, cultured in vitro. The receptors here all came from a human donor who had recovered from COVID-19.

The chain recombines TRBV2 with TRBJ1-5; no clear D. CDR3 length: 15 amino acids. Trimming shortened V by 6 bases and J by 2 bases, and 14 bases separated the two germline ends. From germline, CDR1 is SNHLY and CDR2 FYNNEI. This CDR3 is CASRQDYYGNQPQHF. DNA for the CDR3: TGTGCCAGCAGGCAGGATTACTATGGCAATCAGCCCCAGCATTTT.

The chain carries TRBV27 and TRBJ1-5; 7 nucleotides line up with TRBD1. The trim removed 8 bases at V and 0 bases at J, leaving 10 bases unmatched. This CDR3 is built from 16 residues. Germline V CDR1 and CDR2: MNHEY, SMNVEV (reference sequence). The CDR3 DNA sequence: TGTGCCAGCTCATCAAGGGGGCAGTATAGCAATCAGCCCCAGCATTTT. Encoded protein: CASSSRGQYSNQPQHF.

The CDR3 region has the DNA TGTGCCACCAGTGACCCGGGTCGTAACTTCGAGCAGTACTTC. Its protein product is CATSDPGRNFEQYF. The genes are TRBV24-1 and TRBJ2-7; D is unresolved. This CDR3 is built from 14 residues. The germline CDR1 and CDR2 sequences are KGHDR and SFDVKD. V was clipped by 4 bases and J by 6 bases, with 15 bases between them.

This clonotype was recorded once. The J gene is TRBJ2-5, the V gene TRBV20-1; TRBD2 aligns across 14 bases. V was clipped by 3 bases and J by 5 bases; unmatched bases: 5. This CDR3 region has 15 residues. Germline lookup yields CDR1 DFQATT and CDR2 SNEGSKA (reference sequence). The CDR3 sequence is CSARGLAGVGETQYF. CDR3 coding DNA: TGCAGTGCTAGGGGACTAGCGGGAGTGGGGGAGACCCAGTACTTC.

The chain recombines TRBV24-1 with TRBJ2-6, with 12 bases identical to TRBD2. Germline-derived CDR1 and CDR2 are KGHDR and SFDVKD. The CDR3 runs 17 residues. With V trimmed by 5 bases and J by 1 base, 2 bases remained unmatched. The CDR3 loop is CATSGLAGGSGANVLTF. The CDR3 DNA reads as TGTGCCACCAGTGGGCTAGCGGGAGGGTCTGGGGCCAACGTCCTGACTTTC.

In this sample, this clonotype turned up once. The chain uses TRBV6-1 and TRBJ1-5; a weak D match, TRBD1 (5 bases). The CDR3 is 16 residues long. Germline CDR1 is MNHNS and CDR2 is SASEGT. V was cut by 6 bases and J by 9 bases, with 24 bases left in between. The CDR3 region is CASREQTKLGRGPQHF. CDR3 nucleotides: TGTGCCAGCAGAGAACAAACCAAACTGGGGCGGGGGCCCCAGCATTTT.

The chain employs TRBV7-9 and TRBJ1-5; no definite D call. The germline V and J ends were trimmed by 3 bases and 2 bases, with 11 bases remaining between them. The CDR3 covers 15 residues. Germline CDR1 is SEHNR and CDR2 is FQNEAQ (reference sequence). The CDR3 coding sequence is TGTGCCAGCAGCTTGGTCGGGGAAGGCAATCAGCCCCAGCATTTT. Amino acid sequence: CASSLVGEGNQPQHF.

This clonotype came up a few times. The chain uses TRBV19 and TRBJ1-3; D not certain. The CDR3 is made up of 14 amino acids. V lost 6 bases and J 3 bases, leaving 12 bases between the germline ends. Germline CDR1 reads LNHDA; CDR2 reads SQIVND (reference sequence). The CDR3 DNA reads as TGTGCCAGTAGGAACAGCGCCGGTGGAAACACCATATATTTT. Its translation is CASRNSAGGNTIYF.

The V call is TRBV5-5, the J call TRBJ2-7; the D gene could be TRBD1 or TRBD2 (7 bases each). The CDR3 spans 15 residues. Per germline, CDR1 SGHKS and CDR2 YYEKEE (reference sequence). The V end was cut by 5 bases, the J end by 0 bases, with 15 bases between. The CDR3 spells CASSLQGRVSYEQYF. For the CDR3, the DNA is TGTGCCAGCAGTTTACAGGGGAGGGTCTCCTACGAGCAGTACTTC.

This sequence joins TRBV29-1 and TRBJ2-5, with a weak D call TRBD2 (7 bases). Trimming removed 6 bases from V and 4 bases from J, with 18 bases in between. Looked up from germline, CDR1 is SQVTM and CDR2 is ANQGSEA. This CDR3 contains 14 residues. The CDR3 DNA follows: TGCAGCGTCCTGGGGGGGGGCTTGGGAGAGACCCAGTACTTC. This codes for CSVLGGGLGETQYF. The full variable domain, with the rest looked up from reference TRBV29-1 and TRBJ2-5, is SAVISQKPSRDICQRGTSLTIQCQVDSQVTMMFWYRQQPGQSLTLIATANQGSEATYESGFVIDKFPISRPNLTFSTLTVSNMSPEDSSIYLCSVLGGGLGETQYFGPGTRLLVL.

This chain connects TRBV6-2 or TRBV6-3 to TRBJ1-1; D is possibly TRBD1 (5 bases). CDR3 length equals 16 residues. Trimming cost V 2 bases and J 1 base, with 14 bases left between them. Germline assignment: CDR1 MNHEY and CDR2 SVGEGT. CDR3: CASSYVFGQGNTEAFF. The CDR3 nucleotides are TGTGCCAGCAGTTACGTATTCGGGCAGGGGAACACTGAAGCTTTCTTT.

The J gene is TRBJ1-1, the V gene TRBV10-3; a weak D match, TRBD1 (5 bases). The CDR3 runs 14 residues. V lost 6 bases, J lost 3 bases, and 14 bases lay in between. Germline V gene data show CDR1 as ENHRY and CDR2 as SYGVKD. For the CDR3, the DNA is TGTGCCATCAGAGGGCGGGGGACCGACACTGAAGCTTTCTTT. Protein sequence: CAIRGRGTDTEAFF.

This chain uses TRBV27 with TRBJ1-5, with TRBD1 identical over 7 bases. The V gene's germline CDR1 is MNHEY and CDR2 SMNVEV (reference sequence). CDR3 length: 15 amino acids. The ends lost 6 bases at V and 3 bases at J; junction bases unmatched: 8. CDR3 sequence (DNA): TGTGCCAGCAGACTGGGACAGTCCAACAATCAGCCCCAGCATTTT. This encodes CASRLGQSNNQPQHF.

The chain recombines TRBV30 with TRBJ1-6; D is ambiguous. V lost 1 base to trimming and J lost 6 bases, with 7 bases between them. Germline CDR1 GTSNPN, CDR2 SVGIG (reference sequence). The CDR3 covers 13 residues. CDR3 nucleotides: TGTGCCTGGAGTGAACAAACTAATTCACCCCTCCACTTT. Residues: CAWSEQTNSPLHF. Combining the CDR3 with reference TRBV30 and TRBJ1-6 gives the whole variable domain SQTIHQWPATLVQPVGSPLSLECTVEGTSNPNLYWYRQAAGRGLQLLFYSVGIGQISSEVPQNLSASRPQDRQFILSSKKLLLSDSGFYLCAWSEQTNSPLHFGNGTRLTVT.

This sequence joins TRBV24-1 and TRBJ1-1; unclear D gene. CDR3 length equals 13 residues. The germline V gene encodes CDR1 KGHDR and CDR2 SFDVKD. V was pared by 1 base and J by 8 bases, with 10 bases between. CDR3 region: CATSDLTVGEAFF. CDR3 in DNA: TGTGCCACCAGTGATTTAACCGTCGGAGAAGCTTTCTTT.